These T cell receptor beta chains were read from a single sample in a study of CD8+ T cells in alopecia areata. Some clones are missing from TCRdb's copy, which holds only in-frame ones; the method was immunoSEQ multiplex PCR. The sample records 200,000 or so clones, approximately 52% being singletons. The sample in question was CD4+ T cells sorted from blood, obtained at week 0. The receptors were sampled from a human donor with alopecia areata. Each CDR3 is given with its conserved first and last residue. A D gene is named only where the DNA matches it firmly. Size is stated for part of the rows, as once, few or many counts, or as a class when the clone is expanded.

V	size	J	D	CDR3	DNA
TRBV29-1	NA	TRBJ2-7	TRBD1	CSAGLSGQGSYEQYF	TGCAGCGCGGGGTTGTCGGGACAGGGATCCTACGAGCAGTACTTC
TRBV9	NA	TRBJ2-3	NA	CASSVRSGHTDTQYF	TGTGCCAGCAGCGTACGTAGCGGACATACAGATACGCAGTATTTT
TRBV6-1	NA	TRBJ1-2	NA	CASSEAGQFYGYTF	TGTGCCAGCAGTGAAGCTGGACAGTTCTATGGCTACACCTTC
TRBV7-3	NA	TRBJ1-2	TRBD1	CASSSQGGHGYTF	TGTGCCAGCAGCTCCCAGGGGGGACACGGCTACACCTTC
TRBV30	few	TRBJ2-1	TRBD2	CAWSKLAGVGNEQFF	TGTGCCTGGAGTAAACTAGCGGGAGTCGGCAATGAGCAGTTCTTC
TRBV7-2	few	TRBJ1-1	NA	CASSWEGYTEAFF	TGTGCCAGCAGCTGGGAGGGGTACACTGAAGCTTTCTTT
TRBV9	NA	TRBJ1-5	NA	CASSVGDTSNQPQHF	TGTGCCAGCAGCGTAGGGGACACCTCCAATCAGCCCCAGCATTTT
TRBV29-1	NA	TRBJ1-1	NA	CSVGPGLNTEAFF	TGCAGCGTTGGACCAGGATTGAACACTGAAGCTTTCTTT
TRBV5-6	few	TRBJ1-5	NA	CASSLWNQPQHF	TGTGCCAGCAGCTTATGGAATCAGCCCCAGCATTTT
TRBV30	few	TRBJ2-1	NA	CAWSEWIYNEQFF	TGTGCCTGGAGTGAGTGGATATACAATGAGCAGTTCTTC
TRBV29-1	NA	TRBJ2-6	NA	CSVSWGLTGANVLTF	TGCAGCGTTTCCTGGGGGCTAACTGGGGCCAACGTCCTGACTTTC
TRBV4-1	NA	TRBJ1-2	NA	CASSQIGGAHGYTF	TGCGCCAGCAGCCAAATAGGGGGAGCCCATGGCTACACCTTC
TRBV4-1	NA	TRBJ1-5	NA	CASSQDTIPNQPQHF	TGCGCCAGCAGCCAAGATACAATCCCAAATCAGCCCCAGCATTTT
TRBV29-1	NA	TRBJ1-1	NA	CSVGWPEAFF	TGCAGCGTTGGGTGGCCTGAAGCTTTCTTT
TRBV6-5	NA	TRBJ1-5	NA	CASSSAEGQPQHF	TGTGCCAGCAGTTCAGCGGAAGGTCAGCCCCAGCATTTT
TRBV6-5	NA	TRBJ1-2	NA	CASRPAGEGGYTF	TGTGCCAGCAGACCAGCAGGAGAAGGTGGCTACACCTTC